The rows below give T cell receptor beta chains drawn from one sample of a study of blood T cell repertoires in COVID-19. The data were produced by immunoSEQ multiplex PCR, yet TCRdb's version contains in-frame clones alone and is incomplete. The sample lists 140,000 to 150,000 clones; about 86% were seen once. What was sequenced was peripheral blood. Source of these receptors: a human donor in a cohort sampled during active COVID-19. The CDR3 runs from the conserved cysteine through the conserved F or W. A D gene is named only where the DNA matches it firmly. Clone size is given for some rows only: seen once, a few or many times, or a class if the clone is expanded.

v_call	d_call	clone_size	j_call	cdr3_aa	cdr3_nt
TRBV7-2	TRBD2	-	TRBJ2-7	CASGRGEPYEQYF	TGTGCCAGCGGGAGGGGCGAACCCTACGAGCAGTACTTC
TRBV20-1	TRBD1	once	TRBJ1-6	CSSGGVSPLHF	TGCAGCTCAGGGGGAGTCTCACCCCTCCACTTT
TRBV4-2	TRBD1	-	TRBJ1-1	CASKRQGLNTEAFF	TGTGCCAGCAAACGACAGGGGCTGAACACTGAAGCTTTCTTT
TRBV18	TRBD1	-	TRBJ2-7	CASSPPTGVWHEQYF	TGTGCCAGCTCACCACCAACAGGGGTCTGGCACGAGCAGTACTTC
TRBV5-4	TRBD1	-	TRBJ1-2	CASSLLPGQTNYGYTF	TGTGCCAGCAGCTTACTACCGGGACAGACTAACTATGGCTACACCTTC
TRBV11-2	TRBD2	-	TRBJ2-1	CASSYRPGLAGSEQFF	TGTGCCAGCAGTTACCGGCCGGGACTAGCGGGAAGCGAGCAGTTCTTC
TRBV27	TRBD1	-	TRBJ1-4	CASSLGGQGNEKLFF	TGTGCCAGCAGTTTGGGGGGACAGGGGAATGAAAAACTGTTTTTT
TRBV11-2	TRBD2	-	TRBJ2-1	CASSPPSGRNEQFF	TGTGCCAGCAGCCCTCCCAGCGGGAGGAATGAGCAGTTCTTC
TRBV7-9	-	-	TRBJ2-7	CASSLETYRSYEQYF	TGTGCCAGCAGCTTAGAGACTTACCGCTCCTACGAGCAGTACTTC
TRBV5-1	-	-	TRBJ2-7	CASRGASSYEQYF	TGCGCCAGCAGAGGAGCTAGTTCCTACGAGCAGTACTTC
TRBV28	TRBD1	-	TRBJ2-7	CASRTTGEGSYEQYF	TGTGCCAGCAGGACGACAGGGGAAGGCTCCTACGAGCAGTACTTC
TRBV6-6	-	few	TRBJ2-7	CASRPTDLTYEQYF	TGTGCCAGCAGACCGACAGACCTTACCTACGAGCAGTACTTC
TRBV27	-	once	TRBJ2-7	CASSTLGVTNEQYF	TGTGCCAGCAGTACCTTAGGGGTTACGAACGAGCAGTACTTC
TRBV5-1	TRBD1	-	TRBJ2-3	CASSKGTGRAQGYF	TGCGCCAGCAGCAAAGGGACAGGGCGGGCCCAGGGGTATTTT
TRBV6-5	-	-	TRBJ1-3	CASSYSEQRNTIYF	TGTGCCAGCAGTTACTCGGAACAGAGAAACACCATATATTTT
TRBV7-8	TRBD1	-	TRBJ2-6	CASSLEWGQAMSSGANVLTF	TGTGCCAGCAGCTTAGAATGGGGACAGGCCATGAGCTCTGGGGCCAACGTCCTGACTTTC
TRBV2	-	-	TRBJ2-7	CASKSNYEQYF	TGTGCCAGCAAATCAAACTACGAGCAGTACTTC
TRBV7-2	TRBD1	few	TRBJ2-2	CASSLGTGGGPGELFF	TGTGCCAGCAGCTTAGGGACAGGGGGCGGTCCCGGGGAGCTGTTTTTT